One and the same sample provided the 6 T cell receptor beta chains below, sequenced in a study of cytomegalovirus exposure and HLA in healthy donors. The assay was immunoSEQ multiplex PCR, and TCRdb's table has in-frame clones only and misses some. The data contain 110,000 or so clones, around 83% of them singletons. Sequencing input: PBMCs. The source is a woman aged 18-35 years in good health and CMV-seropositive.

The chain is built from TRBV7-2 and TRBJ2-1; 9 bases line up with TRBD1. Losses at the gene ends were 5 bases for V and 1 base for J; bases not matched to a gene: 3. Germline assignment: CDR1 SGHTA and CDR2 FQGNSA. The CDR3 is made up of 15 amino acids. The CDR3 DNA reads as TGTGCCAGCAGCAGCGGACAGGGGTCCTACAATGAGCAGTTCTTC. Translated: CASSSGQGSYNEQFF.

This rearrangement joins TRBV19 to TRBJ1-5; 9 nucleotides align to TRBD1. CDR3 length: 13 residues. Germline CDR1 reads LNHDA; CDR2 reads SQIVND (reference sequence). Trimming at V came to 8 bases and at J to 11 bases, leaving 10 bases not matched to a gene. The CDR3 spells CASAGQGHGAQHF. As DNA, the CDR3 is TGTGCCAGTGCGGGACAGGGACATGGGGCCCAGCATTTT.

CDR3 DNA sequence: TGTGCCAGCAGTGAGGGGGAGGGTGAGCAGTTCTTC. It specifies CASSEGEGEQFF. The chain employs TRBV6-4 and TRBJ2-1; 7 bases map to TRBD2. The ends lost 3 bases at V and 9 bases at J; junction bases unmatched: 2. This CDR3 is built from 12 residues. The germline V gene encodes CDR1 MRHNA and CDR2 SNTAGT.

The CDR3 sequence is CASSQGQGVHQPQHF. The CDR3 DNA is TGTGCCAGCAGCCAGGGACAGGGGGTTCATCAGCCCCAGCATTTT. This sequence joins TRBV14 and TRBJ1-5, with 11 nucleotides matching TRBD1. Trimming at V came to 3 bases and at J to 5 bases, leaving 3 bases not matched to a gene. The length of the CDR3 is 15 residues. Germline V gene sequence: CDR1 SGHDN, CDR2 FVKESK.

This clone appeared a few times. The chain couples TRBV10-3 to TRBJ1-6, with D maybe TRBD1 (6 bases). Per germline, CDR1 ENHRY and CDR2 SYGVKD. The V and J ends lost 5 bases and 10 bases respectively, with 15 bases between them. The length of the CDR3 is 14 residues. The CDR3 DNA sequence: TGTGCCATCAGTACCACAGGGCTTTGGTCACCCCTCCACTTT. Encoded protein: CAISTTGLWSPLHF.

The V and J genes are TRBV10-3 and TRBJ1-6; a weak D match, TRBD1 (6 bases). The ends were cut back, 3 bases at V and 5 bases at J, with 11 bases in the middle. The CDR3 is made up of 15 amino acids. Germline V gene sequence: CDR1 ENHRY, CDR2 SYGVKD. CDR3 bases: TGTGCCATCAGTGAAGCAGGGGTCAATAATTCACCCCTCCACTTT. Encoded protein: CAISEAGVNNSPLHF.